These 16 T cell receptor beta chains share one sample of origin, sequenced in a study of blood T cell repertoires in COVID-19 (dated by TCRdb to about 2020). The library was produced with the immunoSEQ multiplex PCR assay. The immuneACCESS repertoire file appears here via TCRdb, limited to in-frame rearrangements. These files lack a portion of the clones; in checked studies, under half of the deficit traces to unresolved V genes, and the cause of the others is not known. This sample has over 150,000 clones in its table, and approximately 86% of those were observed once. The ten largest clonotypes hold under 3% of the sample. Sequencing used peripheral blood. The receptor set was obtained from an elderly woman with COVID-19, enrolled during active disease.

The chain is built from TRBV4-2 and TRBJ2-7, with 8 bases aligning to TRBD2. Trimming at V came to 0 bases and at J to 5 bases, leaving 6 bases not matched to a gene. Looked up from germline, CDR1 is LGHNA and CDR2 is YNFKEQ. The CDR3 sequence is 15 residues long. This CDR3 reads CASSQDREGFNEQYF. CDR3 DNA sequence: TGTGCCAGCAGCCAAGATCGGGAGGGTTTTAACGAGCAGTACTTC.

The chain recombines TRBV6-2 or TRBV6-3 with TRBJ1-6; 10 bases line up with TRBD1. The CDR3 is 15 residues long. V lost 6 bases, J lost 9 bases, and 8 bases stayed unmatched. CDR1 is MNHEY and CDR2 is SVGEGT in the germline V gene. CDR3 region: CASSQGTGESSPLHF. CDR3 DNA sequence: TGTGCCAGCAGCCAGGGGACAGGGGAGAGTTCACCCCTCCACTTT.

J is TRBJ1-2 and V is TRBV12-1. TRBV12-1 is a pseudogene segment. CDR3 length: 15 residues. Written as DNA, the CDR3 is TGTGCCAGCAGCTTAAGAAGCGCGTCAAACTATGGCTACACCTTC. Translation gives CASSLRSASNYGYTF.

The V gene is TRBV9, the J gene TRBJ1-3; D not certain. The germline V gene has CDR1 SGDLS and CDR2 YYNGEE. V lost 0 bases, J lost 0 bases, and 7 bases lay in between. This CDR3 is built from 15 residues. The CDR3 sequence is CASSVDSYSGNTIYF. Here the CDR3 DNA reads TGTGCCAGCAGCGTAGACAGCTACTCTGGAAACACCATATATTTT.

The chain couples TRBV5-1 to TRBJ1-1, with TRBD1 as a possible D gene (6 bases). With 4 bases removed from V and 0 bases from J, the gap between germline ends came to 16 bases. In germline, CDR1 is SGHRS, CDR2 YFSETQ. The CDR3 is 16 amino acids. The CDR3 is CASSTGGRDMNTEAFF. CDR3 bases: TGCGCCAGCAGCACGGGAGGGAGGGACATGAACACTGAAGCTTTCTTT.

The chain employs TRBV28 and TRBJ1-5; D possibly corresponds to TRBD1 (6 bases). There are 12 residues in the CDR3. Germline CDR1 is MDHEN and CDR2 is SYDVKM. V lost 6 bases and J 4 bases, leaving 7 bases between the germline ends. For the CDR3, the DNA is TGTGCCAGCAGGGGGGCGAATCAGCCCCAGCATTTT. Translating it yields CASRGANQPQHF. Complete variable domain (other parts from reference TRBV28 and TRBJ1-5): DVKVTQSSRYLVKRTGEKVFLECVQDMDHENMFWYRQDPGLGLRLIYFSYDVKMKEKGDIPEGYSVSREKKERFSLILESASTNQTSMYLCASRGANQPQHFGDGTRLSIL.

The chain recombines TRBV7-9 with TRBJ2-1; weak D call: TRBD2 (5 bases). From germline, CDR1 is SEHNR and CDR2 FQNEAQ (reference sequence). This CDR3 comprises 12 residues. Deletions cut 2 bases from V and 6 bases from J, with 5 bases between. The chain's CDR3 is CASSLSGNEQFF. The CDR3 DNA sequence: TGTGCCAGCAGCTTAAGCGGCAATGAGCAGTTCTTC. Using reference TRBV7-9 and TRBJ2-1 for the parts outside the CDR3, the full variable domain is DTGVSQNPRHKITKRGQNVTFRCDPISEHNRLYWYRQTLGQGPEFLTYFQNEAQLEKSRLLSDRFSAERPKGSFSTLEIQRTEQGDSAMYLCASSLSGNEQFFGPGTRLTVL.

This rearrangement joins TRBV5-6 to TRBJ1-4, with 9 bases that match TRBD1. The V segment lost 1 base and the J segment 5 bases; nucleotides outside the gene matches: 9. Germline loops: CDR1 SGHDT, CDR2 YYEEEE. This CDR3 is built from 17 residues. The DNA for the CDR3 is TGTGCCAGCAGCTTGCCGGGACAGGGTATGGGAAATGAAAAACTGTTTTTT. Translated, it gives CASSLPGQGMGNEKLFF.

The chain recombines TRBV28 with TRBJ2-4; TRBD1 matches at 9 bases. The trim removed 5 bases at V and 1 base at J, leaving 3 bases unmatched. In germline, CDR1 is MDHEN, CDR2 SYDVKM. The CDR3 has 15 residues. CDR3 bases: TGTGCCAGCAGTGTACAGGGGGCTGCCAAAAACATTCAGTACTTC. Its translation is CASSVQGAAKNIQYF.

The chain couples TRBV12-3 or TRBV12-4 to TRBJ1-5; D ambiguous. The ends were cut back, 6 bases at V and 2 bases at J, with 8 bases in the middle. The CDR3 has 13 residues. The CDR3 DNA sequence: TGTGCCAGCAGGCTAGGCGGCAATCAGCCCCAGCATTTT. Protein product: CASRLGGNQPQHF.

The chain joins TRBV3-1 (or the pseudogene TRBV3-2) to TRBJ2-1, with 11 bases identical to TRBD2. The CDR3 consists of 14 residues. Germline CDR1 is LGHDT and CDR2 is YNNKEL (reference sequence). With V trimmed by 4 bases and J by 10 bases, 6 bases remained unmatched. This CDR3 reads CASSPQLAGAEQFF. The CDR3 DNA sequence: TGTGCCAGCAGCCCGCAACTAGCGGGAGCAGAGCAGTTCTTC.

The chain combines TRBV10-2 with TRBJ2-5, with TRBD2 identical over 10 bases. The CDR3 sequence is 14 residues long. Germline V gene lookup returns CDR1 WSHSY and CDR2 SAAADI. Germline trimming cut 6 bases from V and 3 bases from J; bases unmatched to any gene: 4. CDR3 nucleotide sequence: TGCGCCAGCAGGGGGACTAGCGACGAAGAGACCCAGTACTTC. Protein: CASRGTSDEETQYF.

The chain links TRBV9 to TRBJ2-2; TRBD2 aligns across 13 bases. V dropped 0 bases and J dropped 6; count of bases not matched to a gene: 2. Germline CDR1 and CDR2: SGDLS and YYNGEE. The CDR3 has 16 residues. Here the CDR3 reads CASSVGTSGSPGELFF. CDR3 DNA sequence: TGTGCCAGCAGCGTAGGGACTAGCGGGAGTCCCGGGGAGCTGTTTTTT.

Here the CDR3 DNA reads TGTGCCAGCAGCTTTTCGGGGGAGCAGTACTTC. Amino acid sequence: CASSFSGEQYF. The rearrangement uses TRBV3-1 (or the pseudogene TRBV3-2) and TRBJ2-7; possible D gene TRBD2, 5 bases. There are 11 residues in the CDR3. Germline V gene data show CDR1 as LGHDT and CDR2 as YNNKEL (reference sequence). The V end was cut by 5 bases, the J end by 7 bases, with 9 bases between.

The rearrangement links TRBV12-3 or TRBV12-4 to TRBJ2-1; D unclear. The germline V and J ends were trimmed by 6 bases and 12 bases, with 15 bases remaining between them. The CDR3 totals 12 residues. The CDR3 reads CASRAGDLRQFF. CDR3 DNA: TGTGCCAGCAGGGCCGGAGACTTAAGGCAGTTCTTC.

The chain is built from TRBV7-2 and TRBJ2-1, with D possibly TRBD2 on 6 matching bases. Germline CDR1 reads SGHTA; CDR2 reads FQGNSA. The CDR3 contains 15 residues. Deletions cut 9 bases from V and 1 base from J, with 16 bases between. The CDR3 DNA reads TGTGCCAGTGGGGCGGGGAGCCTGTCCTACAATGAGCAGTTCTTC. This gives the protein CASGAGSLSYNEQFF.